This T cell receptor (beta chain) was sequenced in a study of regulatory T cells in long-lasting Graves disease. Regarding the study as a whole: Persistent cases of Graves' showed reduced TCR diversity relative to newly diagnosed patients. Persistent disease was characterized by preferential usage of TRBV28, TRBJ1-2 and TRBJ2-5.

This sample's time point: newly diagnosed GD, antithyroid drugs for less than 3 months. RNA from PBMCs was the source of the TCR library. EDTA tubes held roughly 9.9 milliliters of peripheral blood from each patient. Note on this clonotype: Its antigen is still unknown.

Construction of TCR beta libraries relied on iRepertoire HTBI primers and on Arm-PCR targeting CDR3 regions. One entry per CDR3 protein results from TCRdb running MiXCR on the multiplex PCR reads. The sample shows under 500,000 distinct CDR3 sequences, 16% of them seen only once. The CDR3 spans 13 residues. V was trimmed by 5 bases and J by 5 bases, leaving 12 bases between them. Germline-derived CDR1 and CDR2 are MNHEY and SVGEGT. The sample was also reused in another study, on T cells in Graves' hyperthyroidism and ophthalmopathy.

This clonotype originated in a woman in her twenties or thirties with Graves disease. The rearrangement links TRBV6-2 or TRBV6-3 to TRBJ2-5; TRBD1 might be the D (5 bases). The material sequenced was peripheral blood mononuclear cells (PBMCs), taken at new diagnosis, from a patient treated with antithyroid drugs. The CDR3 sequence: CASSEPGWETQYF. CDR3 nucleotide sequence: TGTGCCAGCAGTGAACCAGGGTGGGAGACCCAGTACTTC.